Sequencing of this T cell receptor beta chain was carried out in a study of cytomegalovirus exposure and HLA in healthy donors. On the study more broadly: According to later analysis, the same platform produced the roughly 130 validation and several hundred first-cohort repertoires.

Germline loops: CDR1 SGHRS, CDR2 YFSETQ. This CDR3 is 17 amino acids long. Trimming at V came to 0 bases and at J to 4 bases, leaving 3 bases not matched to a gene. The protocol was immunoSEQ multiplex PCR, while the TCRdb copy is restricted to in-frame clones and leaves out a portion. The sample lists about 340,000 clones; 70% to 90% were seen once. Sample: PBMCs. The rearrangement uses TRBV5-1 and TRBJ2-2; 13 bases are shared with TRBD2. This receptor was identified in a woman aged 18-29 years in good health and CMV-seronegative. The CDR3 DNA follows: TGCGCCAGCAGCTTGGTGGGACTAGCGGGAACCACCGGGGAGCTGTTTTTT. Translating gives CASSLVGLAGTTGELFF. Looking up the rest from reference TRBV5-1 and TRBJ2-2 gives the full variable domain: KAGVTQTPRYLIKTRGQQVTLSCSPISGHRSVSWYQQTPGQGLQFLFEYFSETQRNKGNFPGRFSGRQFSNSRSEMNVSTLELGDSALYLCASSLVGLAGTTGELFFGEGSRLTVL.